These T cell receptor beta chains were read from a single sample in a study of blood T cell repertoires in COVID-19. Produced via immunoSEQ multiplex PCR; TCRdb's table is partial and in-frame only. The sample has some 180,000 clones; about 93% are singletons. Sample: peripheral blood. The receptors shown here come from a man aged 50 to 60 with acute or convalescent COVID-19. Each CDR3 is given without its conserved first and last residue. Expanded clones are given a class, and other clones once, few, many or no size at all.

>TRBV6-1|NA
ASSEALTGGAETQY
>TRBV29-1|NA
SVQIRFPQETQY
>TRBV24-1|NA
ATSELGGGTGELF
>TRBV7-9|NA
ASSLVAQGETQY
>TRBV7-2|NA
ASSLAYSTDTQY
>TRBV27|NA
ASSLSPLAVSYEQY
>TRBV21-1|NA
ASSKIRQTKGLYTEAF
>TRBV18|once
ASSPGTAGGPRDTQY
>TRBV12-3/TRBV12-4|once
ASSRVAGWWY
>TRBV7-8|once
ASSFGTGGSYNSPLH
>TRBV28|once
ASRLPGIQPQH
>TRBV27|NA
ASSGSTGNSHLFLYGYT
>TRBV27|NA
ASSRLVSYEQY
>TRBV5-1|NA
ASTPGGGYNEQF
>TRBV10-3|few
AISESHRGNEKLF
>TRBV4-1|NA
ASSQEETGIGGYT
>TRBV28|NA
AALTGGNQPQH
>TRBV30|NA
AWSAGDRGTEAF
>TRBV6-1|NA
ASSENSPAVY
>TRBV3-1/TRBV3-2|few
ASSRLGAGSTGELF
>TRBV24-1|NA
ATSEGRQVEETQY
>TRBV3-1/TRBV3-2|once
ASSQGGGNQPQH
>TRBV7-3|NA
ASSLSSSGANTGELF
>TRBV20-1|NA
SAEGLF
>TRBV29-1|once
SVNHRGSGQETQY
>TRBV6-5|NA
ASSRLLGDNEQF
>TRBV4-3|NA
ASSQEGVGAWGNTIY
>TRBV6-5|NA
ASSPRAFDTGELF
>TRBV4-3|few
ASSQGQGPYGYT
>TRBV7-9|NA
ASSLDSIYEQY
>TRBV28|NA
ASSLWSSGNKEQF
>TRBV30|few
AWSKRSYQETQY
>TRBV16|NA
ASSFRTSNTEAF
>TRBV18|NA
ASSPRAGEGEAF
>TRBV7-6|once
ASSARDFPSVNEQF
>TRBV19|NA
ASSIGSTGLFTFTTDTQY
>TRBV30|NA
AWKRQGAHMNTEAF
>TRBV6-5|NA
ASGGAVGDTQY
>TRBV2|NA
ASSVGTGTSGNTIY
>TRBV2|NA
ASSEADRDQPQH
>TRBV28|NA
ASTTGDYEQY
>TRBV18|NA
ASSPMGDRASPLH
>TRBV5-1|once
ASKGAETAFGYT
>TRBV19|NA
ASSMWEGYNEQF
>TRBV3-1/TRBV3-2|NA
ASSQGPSGNYGYT
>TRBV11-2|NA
ASSLAQISGNTIY
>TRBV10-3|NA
AISDEGLAGVGNEQF
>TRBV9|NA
ASSVVGAVGAEAF
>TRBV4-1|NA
ASSPTPDRVNEQF
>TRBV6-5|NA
ASRATGTGYGYT
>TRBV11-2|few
ASSYGQGPNTEAF
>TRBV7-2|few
ASSQTGGQWTGELF
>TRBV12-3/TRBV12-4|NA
ASSLNMETQY
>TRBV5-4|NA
ASSAGLAGVSTDTQY
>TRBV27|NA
ASSLGRSYEQY
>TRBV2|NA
ASSLPGQGNGNTIY
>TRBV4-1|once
ASSQGGLAGDTLKNYNEQF
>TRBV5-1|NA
ASSLATTGYNSPLH
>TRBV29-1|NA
SVLQGSYTEAF
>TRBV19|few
ASKHGHHTEAF